These 13 T cell receptor beta chains were sequenced from one sample in a study of T cell repertoires in cytomegalovirus infection. These receptors' targets are unknown. TCRdb re-called the reads through MiXCR, storing one row per CDR3 protein. The data hold some 920,000 distinct CDR3 sequences, with 25% to 40% observed a single time. The sequencing here drew on cultured CD8+ T cells from PBMCs, taken from culture after CMV antigen stimulation. These receptors originate from a human donor in good health (CMV status not recorded). Some clones in this sample may be carry-over from other donors' samples.

This clonotype was detected many times. This chain connects TRBV4-1 to TRBJ1-6; TRBD1 aligns across 7 bases. Trimming removed 0 bases from V and 9 bases from J; junction bases left unmatched: 8. This CDR3 is built from 16 residues. The germline V gene has CDR1 MGHRA and CDR2 YSYEKL. The CDR3 sequence: CASSQDPGTVVSPLHF. CDR3 bases: TGCGCCAGCAGCCAAGATCCGGGGACAGTAGTTTCACCCCTCCACTTT.

This clonotype was observed a handful of times. The chain is built from TRBV27 and TRBJ2-7; D may be TRBD1 or TRBD2 (5 bases each). CDR3 length: 14 amino acids. The V gene lost 6 bases and the J gene lost 7 bases, with 19 bases spanning the gap. The V gene's germline CDR1 is MNHEY and CDR2 SMNVEV (reference sequence). As DNA, the CDR3 is TGTGCCAGCAGCACCTTCGGGACCGACGGGGAGCAGTACTTC. Translating gives CASSTFGTDGEQYF.

The chain links TRBV6-1 to TRBJ2-7; maybe TRBD1 (5 bases). Germline CDR1 is MNHNS and CDR2 is SASEGT. Trimming removed 8 bases from V and 2 bases from J, with 16 bases in between. This CDR3 region has 14 residues. The CDR3 region is CASGERTGPYEQYV. In DNA form, the CDR3 reads TGTGCCAGCGGAGAGAGAACAGGCCCCTACGAGCAGTACGTC.

The genes are TRBV24-1 and TRBJ2-5; no definite D call. Germline-derived CDR1 and CDR2 are KGHDR and SFDVKD. The CDR3 has 15 residues. Trimming left V 5 bases short and J 5 bases short, with 17 bases between. The CDR3 spells CATSAPMGLGETQYF. As DNA, the CDR3 is TGTGCCACCAGTGCTCCTATGGGCCTAGGGGAGACCCAGTACTTC.

This clonotype turned up a few times. The CDR3 DNA sequence: TGTGCCAGCAGGGATAACAGGGGGCGCGTCTATGGCTACACCTTC. Residues: CASRDNRGRVYGYTF. The chain uses TRBV7-9 and TRBJ1-2, with 9 positions matching TRBD1. Germline CDR1 reads SEHNR; CDR2 reads FQNEAQ (reference sequence). The CDR3 totals 15 residues. Trimming removed 6 bases from V and 4 bases from J; junction bases left unmatched: 9. Using reference TRBV7-9 and TRBJ1-2 for the parts outside the CDR3, the full variable domain is DTGVSQNPRHKITKRGQNVTFRCDPISEHNRLYWYRQTLGQGPEFLTYFQNEAQLEKSRLLSDRFSAERPKGSFSTLEIQRTEQGDSAMYLCASRDNRGRVYGYTFGSGTRLTVV.

The genes are TRBV7-9 and TRBJ2-5; D is unresolved. The CDR3 covers 16 residues. Germline V lookup: CDR1 SEHNR, CDR2 FQNEAQ (reference sequence). Trimming took 0 bases from V and 5 from J, leaving 16 bases between them. The CDR3 spells CASSLAESGTEETQYF. As DNA, the CDR3 is TGTGCCAGCAGCTTAGCGGAATCAGGAACCGAGGAGACCCAGTACTTC.

A word on this clonotype: A much larger clone is a single base away; this may be a read error. This chain links TRBV7-3 with TRBJ2-7; D is perhaps TRBD1 (6 bases). CDR1 and CDR2 (germline): SGHTA, FQGTGA. The CDR3 spans 14 residues. The CDR3, as DNA: TGTGTCAGCAGCTTAACAGACAGGACCTACGAGCAGTACTTC. Protein sequence: CVSSLTDRTYEQYF.

The J gene is TRBJ2-7, the V gene TRBV4-1; 16 bases are shared with TRBD2. Losses at the gene ends were 1 base for V and 1 base for J; bases not matched to a gene: 10. Germline V gives CDR1 MGHRA, CDR2 YSYEKL. This CDR3 contains 20 residues. CDR3 region: CASSQVGRGLAGGPSYEQYF. CDR3 in DNA: TGCGCCAGCAGCCAAGTCGGGAGGGGACTAGCGGGGGGGCCGTCCTACGAGCAGTACTTC.

J is TRBJ2-1 and V is TRBV7-9; D gene uncertain. This CDR3 is built from 14 residues. The V end was cut by 7 bases, the J end by 0 bases, with 10 bases between. The V gene's germline CDR1 is SEHNR and CDR2 FQNEAQ (reference sequence). The CDR3 here is CASNLVSSYNEQFF. For the CDR3, the DNA is TGTGCCAGCAACCTAGTGAGCTCCTACAATGAGCAGTTCTTC.

This clonotype was seen more than once but under ten times. The gene calls are TRBV10-3 and TRBJ2-3; no clear D. CDR3 length: 14 amino acids. Germline CDR1 ENHRY, CDR2 SYGVKD. V was trimmed by 4 bases and J by 0 bases, leaving 8 bases between them. The CDR3 loop reads CAISGVESTDTQYF. The CDR3 DNA sequence: TGTGCCATCAGTGGGGTAGAGAGCACAGATACGCAGTATTTT.

In this sample, this clonotype is medium-sized. The J gene is TRBJ1-4, the V gene TRBV7-2; no clear D gene. Germline V CDR1 and CDR2: SGHTA, FQGNSA. V was cut by 1 base and J by 4 bases, with 7 bases left in between. The CDR3 has 14 amino acids. The CDR3 sequence: CASSLGSGNEKLFF. The CDR3 DNA reads TGTGCCAGCAGCTTAGGGAGCGGTAATGAAAAACTGTTTTTT.

This clonotype was picked up many times. The chain couples TRBV7-9 to TRBJ1-1; 7 positions match TRBD1. The germline V gene has CDR1 SEHNR and CDR2 FQNEAQ (reference sequence). Trimming took 5 bases from V and 3 from J; bases not matched to a gene: 18. The CDR3 contains 18 residues. This chain's CDR3 is CASSLFGRGQPVDTEAFF. CDR3 DNA: TGTGCCAGCAGCCTCTTTGGCCGGGGACAGCCCGTGGACACTGAAGCTTTCTTT.

The chain joins TRBV6-2 or TRBV6-3 to TRBJ2-4, with 7 bases fitting TRBD1. The CDR3 runs to 20 residues. The V gene's germline CDR1 is MNHEY and CDR2 SVGEGT. The junction had 23 bases not matched to a gene; V was cut back by 7 bases and J by 2 bases. The CDR3 reads CASTIRDSISPLYPKNIQYF. CDR3 DNA sequence: TGTGCCAGCACCATCCGGGACAGCATTTCCCCCCTCTATCCCAAAAACATTCAGTACTTC.